The 27 T cell receptor beta chains reported below all come from one sample, sequenced in a study of OX40 agonist ivuxolimab in advanced cancers. Libraries were prepared by immunoSEQ multiplex PCR; TCRdb keeps only in-frame clonotypes and omits some of them. The sample holds more than 75,000 clones, 86% seen once. The material sequenced was CD4+ or CD8+ T cells sorted from blood, taken in a trial of the OX40 agonist ivuxolimab. The receptor set was obtained from an adult with an advanced solid tumor such as melanoma, head and neck, liver or kidney cancer.

The chain carries TRBV5-1 and TRBJ2-3, with a possible D match to TRBD2 (6 bases). The CDR3 loop spans 14 amino acids. Trimming shortened V by 0 bases and J by 5 bases, and 10 bases separated the two germline ends. The germline V gene encodes CDR1 SGHRS and CDR2 YFSETQ. The CDR3 sequence: CASSLAGAKDTQYF. CDR3 DNA sequence: TGCGCCAGCAGCTTGGCGGGAGCAAAAGATACGCAGTATTTT.

The V and J genes are TRBV7-2 and TRBJ1-3; D is perhaps TRBD1 (5 bases). The germline V gene has CDR1 SGHTA and CDR2 FQGNSA. The length of the CDR3 is 14 residues. The V end was cut by 5 bases, the J end by 2 bases, with 10 bases between. In DNA, the CDR3 is TGTGCCAGCAGCCCGGGCAGGGCTGGAAACACCATATATTTT. Residues: CASSPGRAGNTIYF.

This clone was counted between two and nine times. The chain has TRBV2 and TRBJ1-2; D call uncertain. The CDR3 extends over 10 amino acids. Germline assignment: CDR1 SNHLY and CDR2 FYNNEI. V was shortened by 10 bases and J by 5 bases, with 8 bases between the two germline ends. This CDR3 reads CATGEYGYTF. For the CDR3, the DNA is TGTGCCACCGGAGAGTATGGCTACACCTTC. Based on the CDR3 plus reference TRBV2 and TRBJ1-2, the full variable domain is EPEVTQTPSHQVTQMGQEVILRCVPISNHLYFYWYRQILGQKVEFLVSFYNNEISEKSEIFDDQFSVERPDGSNFTLKIRSTKLEDSAMYFCATGEYGYTFGSGTRLTVV.

The V call is TRBV19, the J call TRBJ1-5; 8 nucleotides agree with TRBD1. The CDR3 contains 17 residues. Trimming took 4 bases from V and 6 from J; bases not matched to a gene: 14. Germline CDR1 reads LNHDA; CDR2 reads SQIVND (reference sequence). CDR3: CASSKGMDRERGQPQHF. The CDR3 bases are TGTGCCAGTAGTAAGGGGATGGACAGGGAAAGGGGTCAGCCCCAGCATTTT.

V usage is TRBV9 and J usage is TRBJ2-7; D unresolved. The CDR3 covers 13 residues. Germline CDR1 reads SGDLS; CDR2 reads YYNGEE. V was cut by 4 bases and J by 7 bases, with 15 bases left in between. CDR3 DNA: TGTGCCAGCAGCTTTTTTGAAATGGGGGAGCAGTACTTC. Its translation is CASSFFEMGEQYF.

This clone was observed a single time. V gene TRBV5-6 combines with J gene TRBJ2-1, with 7 positions matching TRBD2. CDR1 is SGHDT and CDR2 is YYEEEE in the germline V gene. V lost 4 bases and J lost 4; bases outside the gene matches: 11. This CDR3 comprises 16 residues. Here the CDR3 reads CASSPTGLYSYNEQFF. The CDR3 DNA is TGTGCCAGCAGCCCAACGGGACTATACAGTTACAATGAGCAGTTCTTC.

The chain employs TRBV9 and TRBJ1-1; D perhaps matches TRBD1 (5 bases). The CDR3 extends over 12 amino acids. Trimming pared 3 bases from V and 8 bases from J, leaving 11 bases between. Germline-derived CDR1 and CDR2 are SGDLS and YYNGEE. For the CDR3, the DNA is TGTGCCAGCAGCGCCAGGGAGGGGGAAGCTTTCTTT. Amino acids: CASSAREGEAFF.

This clone has just a few counts. CDR3 residues: CASSLRDSYYEQYF. CDR3 sequence (DNA): TGTGCCAGCAGTTTGAGGGACAGTTACTACGAGCAGTACTTC. The chain is built from TRBV27 and TRBJ2-7, with 7 bases identical to TRBD1. CDR3 size: 14 residues. The germline V gene has CDR1 MNHEY and CDR2 SMNVEV (reference sequence). V was pared by 3 bases and J by 3 bases, with 5 bases of the junction left unmatched.

The chain is built from TRBV9 and TRBJ1-1, with 9 bases matching TRBD1. CDR3 length: 17 residues. V lost 4 bases and J lost 3; bases outside the gene matches: 13. CDR1 and CDR2 from the germline V gene are SGDLS and YYNGEE. The CDR3 is CASSSGTGTLRYTEAFF. In nucleotides, the CDR3 is TGTGCCAGCAGCTCCGGGACAGGGACCCTTAGATACACTGAAGCTTTCTTT.

This clone was picked up one time. J is TRBJ2-1 and V is TRBV28; 8 bases agree with TRBD2. J was trimmed by 7 bases and V by 3 bases; bases with no gene match: 8. This CDR3 is 15 amino acids long. The germline V gene has CDR1 MDHEN and CDR2 SYDVKM. In DNA form, the CDR3 reads TGTGCCAGCAGTTTCACATCGGGGGGGCGGAATGAGCAGTTCTTC. This codes for CASSFTSGGRNEQFF. Complete variable domain (other parts from reference TRBV28 and TRBJ2-1): DVKVTQSSRYLVKRTGEKVFLECVQDMDHENMFWYRQDPGLGLRLIYFSYDVKMKEKGDIPEGYSVSREKKERFSLILESASTNQTSMYLCASSFTSGGRNEQFFGPGTRLTVL.

The chain has TRBV19 and TRBJ1-5; possible D gene TRBD1, 5 bases. Trimming cost V 5 bases and J 0 bases, with 8 bases left between them. Germline V gives CDR1 LNHDA, CDR2 SQIVND (reference sequence). The CDR3 runs 14 residues. The CDR3 DNA reads as TGTGCCAGTAGTTACAGGAATAGCAATCAGCCCCAGCATTTT. Its protein is CASSYRNSNQPQHF.

The gene calls are TRBV6-5 and TRBJ1-2; TRBD1 matches 7 bases. J gave up 4 bases and V 10 bases, and 9 bases lay outside the gene matches. The CDR3 contains 13 residues. Germline V CDR1 and CDR2: MNHEY, SVGAGI. This CDR3 is CAIYRGVGYGYTF. The CDR3 region has the DNA TGTGCCATCTACAGGGGAGTGGGCTATGGCTACACCTTC.

The genes are TRBV5-6 and TRBJ2-1, with 11 bases that match TRBD2. CDR3 length: 16 amino acids. Looked up from germline, CDR1 is SGHDT and CDR2 is YYEEEE. With 4 bases clipped from V and 7 bases from J, the junction kept 10 bases outside the gene matches. Here the CDR3 reads CASSLLGSSGRNEQFF. In nucleotides, the CDR3 is TGTGCCAGCAGCCTACTTGGGTCTAGCGGGAGGAATGAGCAGTTCTTC.

The V and J genes are TRBV10-3 and TRBJ2-7; D is unclear. CDR1 ENHRY and CDR2 SYGVKD come from the germline V gene. The CDR3 consists of 12 residues. V was clipped by 6 bases and J by 1 base, with 7 bases between them. CDR3 coding DNA: TGTGCCATCAGGAACCCATCCTACGAGCAGTACTTC. The encoded protein is CAIRNPSYEQYF.

The chain employs TRBV5-1 and TRBJ2-7, with 7 bases aligning to TRBD1. CDR3 length: 14 amino acids. Per the germline V gene, CDR1 is SGHRS and CDR2 is YFSETQ. The ends lost 5 bases at V and 1 base at J; junction bases unmatched: 6. DNA for the CDR3: TGCGCCAGCAGTTTGAACAGGGGTTCCTACGAGCAGTACTTC. Protein: CASSLNRGSYEQYF.

The CDR3 nucleotides are TGTGCCAGCAGTTACCCCCTAGGACAGGATGCAAAACTGTTTTTT. Translated, it gives CASSYPLGQDAKLFF. This rearrangement joins TRBV6-5 to TRBJ1-4; 7 nucleotides line up with TRBD1. Looked up from germline, CDR1 is MNHEY and CDR2 is SVGAGI. Trimming cost V 2 bases and J 10 bases; bases outside gene matches: 10. CDR3 length: 15 amino acids.

This clone was observed a few times. This rearrangement joins TRBV19 to TRBJ1-4; 9 nucleotides match TRBD1. CDR3 size: 14 residues. Trimming cost V 6 bases and J 8 bases; bases outside gene matches: 7. Germline values: CDR1 LNHDA, CDR2 SQIVND (reference sequence). The CDR3 loop is CASSLRTGEEKLFF. The CDR3, as DNA: TGTGCCAGTAGCCTCCGGACAGGGGAAGAAAAACTGTTTTTT. The full variable domain, its missing parts supplied by reference TRBV19 and TRBJ1-4, is DGGITQSPKYLFRKEGQNVTLSCEQNLNHDAMYWYRQDPGQGLRLIYYSQIVNDFQKGDIAEGYSVSREKKESFPLTVTSAQKNPTAFYLCASSLRTGEEKLFFGSGTQLSVL.

The rearrangement joins TRBV5-1 to TRBJ1-5; a weak D match, TRBD1 (5 bases). The V and J ends lost 0 bases and 7 bases respectively, with 14 bases between them. Germline values: CDR1 SGHRS, CDR2 YFSETQ. This CDR3 is built from 15 residues. In DNA form, the CDR3 reads TGCGCCAGCAGCTTGGACTCAGACAGTCGCCAGCCCCAGCATTTT. Protein sequence: CASSLDSDSRQPQHF.

This chain uses TRBV19 with TRBJ2-1; the match to TRBD2 covers 10 bases. The junction had 6 bases not matched to a gene; V was cut back by 6 bases and J by 4 bases. Germline CDR1 reads LNHDA; CDR2 reads SQIVND (reference sequence). The CDR3 has 15 residues. The CDR3 DNA reads as TGTGCCAGTAGACCCACTAGCGGGAAGTACAATGAGCAGTTCTTC. Encoded protein: CASRPTSGKYNEQFF.

V is TRBV6-4 and J is TRBJ2-2; 7 positions agree with TRBD1. The CDR3 has 18 residues. Germline CDR1 is MRHNA and CDR2 is SNTAGT. After removal of 6 bases from V and 1 base from J, the junction contained 14 bases not matched to a gene. CDR3 sequence (DNA): TGTGCCAGCAGAGGTCGGGACAGCCTAACACAGAACACCGGGGAGCTGTTTTTT. It yields the protein CASRGRDSLTQNTGELFF.

The sample holds one count of this clone. The V call is TRBV2, the J call TRBJ2-7, with D unclear. This CDR3 region has 12 residues. Deletions cut 5 bases from V and 4 bases from J, with 9 bases between. Germline V lookup: CDR1 SNHLY, CDR2 FYNNEI. The CDR3 reads CASSRLTYEQYF. The CDR3 bases are TGTGCCAGCAGTAGGCTTACGTACGAGCAGTACTTC.

This clone showed up just a few times. The chain uses TRBV10-3 and TRBJ1-6; D call uncertain. The germline gives CDR1 ENHRY, CDR2 SYGVKD. V lost 9 bases to trimming and J lost 7 bases, with 10 bases between them. This CDR3 has 12 amino acids. The CDR3: CAIGEGNSPLHF. The CDR3 DNA reads as TGTGCCATTGGGGAGGGCAATTCACCCCTCCACTTT.

This chain links TRBV4-1 with TRBJ2-3; 9 nucleotides agree with TRBD1. V dropped 6 bases and J dropped 5; count of bases not matched to a gene: 12. Germline CDR1 reads MGHRA; CDR2 reads YSYEKL. CDR3 length: 16 residues. As DNA, the CDR3 is TGCGCCAGCAGGATTGGGACAGGGCGGTTGGGAGATACGCAGTATTTT. It codes for CASRIGTGRLGDTQYF.

This rearrangement joins TRBV4-3 to TRBJ1-2, with D possibly TRBD1 on 5 matching bases. Per germline, CDR1 LGHNA and CDR2 YSLEER. This CDR3 region has 14 residues. The ends were cut back, 4 bases at V and 6 bases at J, with 15 bases in the middle. The CDR3 reads CASSPRPARDGYTF. CDR3 bases: TGCGCCAGCAGCCCTAGACCGGCCAGGGATGGCTACACCTTC.

The CDR3 reads CASRKGGNTIYF. The DNA of the CDR3 is TGTGCCAGCAGGAAGGGGGGAAACACCATATATTTT. This chain links TRBV14 with TRBJ1-3; D perhaps matches TRBD1 (5 bases). The CDR3 has 12 amino acids. V shed 6 bases and J shed 4 bases, with 7 bases lying between them. Germline V CDR1 and CDR2: SGHDN, FVKESK.

This chain uses TRBV6-1 with TRBJ2-5; TRBD2 matches 7 bases. CDR1 is MNHNS, CDR2 SASEGT, per germline. The V gene end was trimmed by 8 bases and the J gene end by 1 base; junction bases not matched to a gene: 10. The CDR3 has 15 residues. The CDR3 DNA reads as TGTGCCAGCGTCCCAGCGGGAACACTCCAAGAGACCCAGTACTTC. This translates into CASVPAGTLQETQYF.

The gene calls are TRBV7-2 and TRBJ2-7; D gene uncertain. The germline V and J ends were trimmed by 5 bases and 0 bases, with 14 bases remaining between them. CDR3 length: 15 amino acids. From germline, CDR1 is SGHTA and CDR2 FQGNSA. The CDR3 region has the DNA TGTGCCAGCAGCGCCGACGGAACCCACTCCTACGAGCAGTACTTC. Encoded protein: CASSADGTHSYEQYF.